This T cell receptor (beta chain) was identified during a study of T cell responses to AZD1222 COVID-19 vaccine. General study points: There were repertoire samples only from the period after the peak T cell response. Among the donors, most were white British and more were female, and clonal diversity was possibly underestimated.

The germline V gene encodes CDR1 MRHNA and CDR2 SNTAGT. The CDR3 runs to 15 residues. V shed 5 bases, J shed 1 base, and the junction held 6 bases outside the gene matches. Assay used: immunoSEQ multiplex PCR; TCRdb lists only in-frame clones, some missing. Found here are about 140,000 clones, 85% to 95% of them singletons; the top ten hold around 0.85%. Note on this clone: Its antigen is currently unknown.

This chain links TRBV6-4 with TRBJ2-3, with 7 bases aligning to TRBD2. This receptor was identified in an adult in good health. Sequencing was performed on peripheral blood, taken on day 0 of MenACWY control vaccination. CDR3 sequence (DNA): TGTGCCAGCAGTCGCGTGGCGGGGGGCACAGATACGCAGTATTTT. This encodes CASSRVAGGTDTQYF.